This T cell receptor beta chain was profiled in a study of shared clonotypes between healthy human individuals. Sequenced by immunoSEQ multiplex PCR; TCRdb stores in-frame clones only, minus some. Seen here are fewer than 1 million clones, roughly 96% observed once, and the top ten hold about 0.21%. In its sample, this clone was seen once. Cells designated naive CD8 were CD45RO-negative and were positively selected for CCR7, with terminally differentiated effector memory CD45RA+ cells excluded. HIV-negative, healthy adults without recent acute infections or vaccinations were the donors. This receptor was obtained from a man aged 30 to 45 in good health. The sequenced material came from naive CD8+ T cells sorted from blood.

The CDR3 protein is CASTRGDSYEQYF. The CDR3 DNA reads TGTGCCAGCACTAGGGGCGACTCCTACGAGCAGTACTTC. The chain carries TRBV7-9 and TRBJ2-7; D possibly corresponds to TRBD1 (5 bases). V was cut by 7 bases and J by 0 bases, with 10 bases left in between. This CDR3 spans 13 amino acids. From germline, CDR1 is SEHNR and CDR2 FQNEAQ (reference sequence).